This T cell receptor (beta chain) was retrieved from a study of glioma-infiltrating T cells. Overall study results and limits: Very few CDR3 sequences were shared between tissue and blood. Tissue-blood divergence was below expectation in non-neoplastic patients, above in gliomas.

The iRepertoire nested amplicon-rescue multiplex PCR amplified TCR alpha and beta CDR3s from RNA. TCRdb re-called the multiplex PCR reads through MiXCR, storing one row per CDR3 protein. Here the sample spans a few thousand distinct CDR3 sequences, 31% being singletons. The CDR3 sequence is 12 residues long. The germline CDR1 and CDR2 sequences are LGHDT and YNNKEL (reference sequence). With 4 bases removed from V and 5 bases from J, the gap between germline ends came to 8 bases. This clonotype occurred many times. Antigen: not known. Sequenced sample: glioma tissue, nonneoplastic brain tissue, or PBMCs (not recorded which). V and J are TRBV3-1 and TRBJ2-5; the D is unclear. The clonotype comes from a human donor with low-grade glioma or glioblastoma, undergoing nonglioma brain surgery, or in good health (not recorded which). In DNA, the CDR3 is TGTGCCAGCAGCCCCCCCCGGGAGACCCAGTACTTC. It is translated as CASSPPRETQYF.